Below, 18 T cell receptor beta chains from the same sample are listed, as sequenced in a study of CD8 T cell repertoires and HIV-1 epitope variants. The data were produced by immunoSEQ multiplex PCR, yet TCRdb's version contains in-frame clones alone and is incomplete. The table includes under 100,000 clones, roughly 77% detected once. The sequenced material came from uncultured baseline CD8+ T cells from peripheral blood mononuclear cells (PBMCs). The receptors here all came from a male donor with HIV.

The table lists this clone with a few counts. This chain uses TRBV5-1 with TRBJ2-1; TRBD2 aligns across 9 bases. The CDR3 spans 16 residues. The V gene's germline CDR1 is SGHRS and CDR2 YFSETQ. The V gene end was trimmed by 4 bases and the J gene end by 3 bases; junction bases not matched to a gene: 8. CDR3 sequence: CASSPLGSGSYNEQFF. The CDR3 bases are TGCGCCAGCAGCCCCCTGGGTAGCGGGAGCTACAATGAGCAGTTCTTC.

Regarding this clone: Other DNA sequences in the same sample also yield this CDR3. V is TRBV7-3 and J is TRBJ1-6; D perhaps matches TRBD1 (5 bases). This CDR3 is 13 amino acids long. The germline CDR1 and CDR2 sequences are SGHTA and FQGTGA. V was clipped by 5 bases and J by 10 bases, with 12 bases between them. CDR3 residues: CASSASGGSPLHF. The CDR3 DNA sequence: TGTGCCAGCAGCGCTTCGGGGGGATCACCCCTCCACTTT.

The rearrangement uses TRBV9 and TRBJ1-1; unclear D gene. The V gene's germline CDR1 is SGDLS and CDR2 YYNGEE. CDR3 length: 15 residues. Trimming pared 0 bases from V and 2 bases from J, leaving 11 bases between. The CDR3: CASSVVGSLNTEAFF. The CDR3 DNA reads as TGTGCCAGCAGCGTAGTGGGCAGCCTAAACACTGAAGCTTTCTTT.

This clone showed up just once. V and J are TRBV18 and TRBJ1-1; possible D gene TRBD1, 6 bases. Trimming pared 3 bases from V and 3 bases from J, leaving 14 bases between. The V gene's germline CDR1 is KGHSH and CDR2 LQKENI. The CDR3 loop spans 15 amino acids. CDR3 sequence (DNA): TGTGCCAGCTCACCGGAAACAGGGTTTCACACTGAAGCTTTCTTT. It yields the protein CASSPETGFHTEAFF.

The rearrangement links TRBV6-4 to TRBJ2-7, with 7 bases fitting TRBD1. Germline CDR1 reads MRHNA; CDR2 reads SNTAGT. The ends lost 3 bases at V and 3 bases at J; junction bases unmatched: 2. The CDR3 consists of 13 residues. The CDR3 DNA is TGTGCCAGCAGTGAGAGACAGGGCTACGAGCAGTACTTC. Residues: CASSERQGYEQYF.

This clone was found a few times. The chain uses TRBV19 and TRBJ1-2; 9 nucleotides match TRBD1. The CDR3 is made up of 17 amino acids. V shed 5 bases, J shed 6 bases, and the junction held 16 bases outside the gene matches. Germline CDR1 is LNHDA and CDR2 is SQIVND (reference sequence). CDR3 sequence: CASSSHSGQGKKDGYTF. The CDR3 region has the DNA TGTGCCAGTAGTTCGCACTCGGGACAGGGTAAAAAAGATGGCTACACCTTC.

This CDR3 is CASSSSTGGQDTQYF. CDR3 sequence (DNA): TGTGCCAGCAGTTCCTCCACAGGGGGCCAAGATACGCAGTATTTT. The genes are TRBV6-5 and TRBJ2-3; 9 bases fit TRBD1. Germline V lookup: CDR1 MNHEY, CDR2 SVGAGI. V shed 4 bases and J 5 bases; nucleotides not matched to a gene: 7. The CDR3 is made up of 15 amino acids.

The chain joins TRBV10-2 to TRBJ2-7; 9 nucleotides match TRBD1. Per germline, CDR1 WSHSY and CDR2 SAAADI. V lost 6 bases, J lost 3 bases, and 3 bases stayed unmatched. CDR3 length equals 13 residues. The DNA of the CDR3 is TGCGCCAGCAGATGGACAGGGGACTACGAGCAGTACTTC. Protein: CASRWTGDYEQYF.

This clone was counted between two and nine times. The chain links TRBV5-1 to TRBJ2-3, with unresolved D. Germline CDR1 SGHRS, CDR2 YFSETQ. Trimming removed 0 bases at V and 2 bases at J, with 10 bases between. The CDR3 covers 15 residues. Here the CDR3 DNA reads TGCGCCAGCAGCTTGGACGGCGTCGACACAGATACGCAGTATTTT. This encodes CASSLDGVDTDTQYF.

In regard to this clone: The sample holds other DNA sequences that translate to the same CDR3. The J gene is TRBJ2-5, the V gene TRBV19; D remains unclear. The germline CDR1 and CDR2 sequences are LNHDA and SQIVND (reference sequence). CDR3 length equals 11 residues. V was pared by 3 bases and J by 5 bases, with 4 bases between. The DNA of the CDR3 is TGTGCCAGTAGTATCAGGGAGACCCAGTACTTC. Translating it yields CASSIRETQYF.

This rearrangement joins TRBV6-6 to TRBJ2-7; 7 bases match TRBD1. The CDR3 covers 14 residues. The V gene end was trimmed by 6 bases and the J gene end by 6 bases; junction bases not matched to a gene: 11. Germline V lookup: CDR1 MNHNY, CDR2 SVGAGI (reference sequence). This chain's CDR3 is CASRTGTEMSEQYF. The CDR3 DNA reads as TGTGCCAGCAGGACCGGGACAGAGATGAGCGAGCAGTACTTC.

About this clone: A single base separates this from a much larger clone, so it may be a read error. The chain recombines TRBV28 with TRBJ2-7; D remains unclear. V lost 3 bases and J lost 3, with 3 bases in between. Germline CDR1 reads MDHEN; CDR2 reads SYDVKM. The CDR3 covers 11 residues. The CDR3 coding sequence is TGTGCCAGCAGTTTGGGCTACGAGCAGTACTTC. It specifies CASSLGYEQYF.

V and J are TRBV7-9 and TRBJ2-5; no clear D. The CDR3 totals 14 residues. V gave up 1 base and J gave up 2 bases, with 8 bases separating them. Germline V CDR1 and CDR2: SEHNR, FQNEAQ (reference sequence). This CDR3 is CASSLELRQETQYF. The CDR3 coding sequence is TGTGCCAGCAGCTTAGAGCTCAGACAAGAGACCCAGTACTTC.

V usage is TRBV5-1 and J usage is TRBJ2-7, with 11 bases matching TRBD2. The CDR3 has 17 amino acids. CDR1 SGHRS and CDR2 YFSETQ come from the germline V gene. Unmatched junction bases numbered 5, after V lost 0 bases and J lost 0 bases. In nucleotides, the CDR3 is TGCGCCAGCAGCTTGGTCACTAGCGGGAGCAGCTCCTACGAGCAGTACTTC. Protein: CASSLVTSGSSSYEQYF. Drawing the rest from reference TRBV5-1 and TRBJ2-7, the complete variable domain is KAGVTQTPRYLIKTRGQQVTLSCSPISGHRSVSWYQQTPGQGLQFLFEYFSETQRNKGNFPGRFSGRQFSNSRSEMNVSTLELGDSALYLCASSLVTSGSSSYEQYFGPGTRLTVT.

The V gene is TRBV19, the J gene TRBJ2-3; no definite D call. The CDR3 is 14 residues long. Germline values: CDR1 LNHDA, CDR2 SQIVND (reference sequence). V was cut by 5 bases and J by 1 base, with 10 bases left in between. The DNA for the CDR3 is TGTGCCAGTAGTCCTCTACCGGGCACAGATACGCAGTATTTT. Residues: CASSPLPGTDTQYF.

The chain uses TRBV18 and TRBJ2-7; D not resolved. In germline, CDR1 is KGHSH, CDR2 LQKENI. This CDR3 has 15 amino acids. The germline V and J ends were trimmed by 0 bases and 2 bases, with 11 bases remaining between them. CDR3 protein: CASSPPPGWTYEQYF. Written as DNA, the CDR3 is TGTGCCAGCTCACCACCGCCAGGTTGGACCTACGAGCAGTACTTC.

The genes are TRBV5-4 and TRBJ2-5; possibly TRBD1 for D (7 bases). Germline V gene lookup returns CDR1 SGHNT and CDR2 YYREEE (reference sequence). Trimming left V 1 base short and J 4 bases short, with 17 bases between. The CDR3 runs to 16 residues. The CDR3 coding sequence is TGTGCCAGCAGCTTGAGGGAGACAGGGCGGGGAGAGACCCAGTACTTC. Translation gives CASSLRETGRGETQYF.

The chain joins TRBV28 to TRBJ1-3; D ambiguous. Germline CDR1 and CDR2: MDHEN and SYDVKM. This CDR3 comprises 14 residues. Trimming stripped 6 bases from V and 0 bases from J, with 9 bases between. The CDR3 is CASSWTVSGNTIYF. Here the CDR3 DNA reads TGTGCCAGCAGCTGGACGGTCTCTGGAAACACCATATATTTT.